The 25 T cell receptor beta chains below all came from one sample that was sequenced in a study of tumor-infiltrating lymphocytes in primary liver carcinoma. DNA and RNA were both co-extracted from approximately 20-30 mg of bulk tissue that had not been sorted. A constant-region primer primed TCR beta cDNA synthesis from 500 ng of total RNA. Libraries for TCR beta were built through three nested multiplex PCR rounds, which together made up a slightly modified ARM-PCR procedure. Each of the first two PCR rounds ran roughly 10 cycles with TRBV1-TRBV30 forward and C-beta reverse primers. TCRdb reprocessed the multiplex PCR reads via MiXCR and lists one record per CDR3 protein. This repertoire shows about 54,000 distinct CDR3 sequences, over 70% found once; its top ten account for approximately 25%. The sequencing sample was made of liver tumor tissue from sampling region 2. Subset noted: tumor region T2, inferior pole. The receptors stem from a man between 40 and 49 years old with primary liver carcinoma and hepatitis B virus infection.

A remark on this clonotype: A read error may produce the germline difference seen at one junction end. The chain joins TRBV7-9 to TRBJ2-1, with a tentative D call TRBD2 (5 bases). Germline-derived CDR1 and CDR2 are SEHNR and FQNEAQ (reference sequence). The CDR3 has 12 amino acids. Here the CDR3 reads CASSSTSNEQFF. The CDR3 coding sequence is TGTGCCAGTAGCTCTACTAGCAATGAGCAGTTCTTC.

Regarding this clonotype: Here the CDR3 omits its conserved ending phenylalanine or tryptophan, so a read error is the likely source. The chain recombines TRBV4-1 with TRBJ2-7, with D possibly being TRBD1 (6 bases). This CDR3 is built from 14 residues. Germline values: CDR1 MGHRA, CDR2 YSYEKL. The V end was cut by 4 bases, the J end by 6 bases, with 16 bases between. The CDR3 nucleotides read TGCGCCAGCAGCCGGGGGCTAGATCTTGGCGAGCAGTACATC. It encodes CASSRGLDLGEQYI.

For this clonotype: The junction shows a germline mismatch at one end, possibly a read error. The V gene is TRBV6-1, the J gene TRBJ1-6, with unresolved D. Germline-derived CDR1 and CDR2 are MNHNS and SASEGT. CDR3 length: 16 amino acids. The CDR3 spells CARSELWAGLDSPPHF. CDR3 DNA sequence: TGTGCCAGGAGTGAACTCTGGGCAGGCTTAGATTCACCCCCCCACTTT.

This clonotype has more than one count but fewer than ten. A read error may be the cause here, since a much bigger clone is one base away. V is TRBV14 and J is TRBJ2-5; D is possibly TRBD1 (6 bases). Germline V gene lookup returns CDR1 SGHDN and CDR2 FVKESK. CDR3 length: 14 amino acids. CDR3 nucleotide sequence: TGTGCCAGCAGCGCAGGGGTTTCGGGTGAGACCCTGTACTTC. Protein: CASSAGVSGETLYF.

As to this clonotype: In this CDR3 the conserved last residue, phenylalanine or tryptophan, is missing, so a read error is likely. The limits of the CDR3 on the DNA are not certain, so only TCRdb's listed CDR3 is given. This chain links TRBV6-5 with TRBJ1-2. The CDR3 numbers 15 amino acids, ends counted. Germline assignment: CDR1 MNHEY and CDR2 SVGAGI. The chain's CDR3 is CASSYSTMGSAGYTL.

The V call is TRBV21-1, the J call TRBJ2-7. TRBV21-1 is tagged as a pseudogene. The CDR3 is made up of 14 amino acids. CDR3 sequence reads: CASSKVSTSYEQYF. The DNA of the CDR3 is TGTGCAAGCAGCAAAGTAAGTACAAGCTACGAGCAGTACTTC.

In the case of this clonotype: It is likely a read error, because the conserved phenylalanine at the end of the CDR3 is missing. V gene TRBV11-2 combines with J gene TRBJ2-7, with D tentatively TRBD2 (7 bases). The CDR3 consists of 12 residues. Germline values: CDR1 SGHAT, CDR2 FQNNGV. Written as DNA, the CDR3 is TGTGCCAGCAACCCGGGGGGCTACGGGCAGTACATC. This sequence encodes CASNPGGYGQYI.

In the case of this clonotype: Relative to the germline gene, one junction end is altered; a read error may explain this. The chain combines TRBV4-1 with TRBJ1-3; D uncertain. In germline, CDR1 is MGHRA, CDR2 YSYEKL. This CDR3 region has 14 residues. CDR3 bases: TGCGCCAGCAGCCCTGGTAACTCTGTAAACACCATATATTTT. It translates to CASSPGNSVNTIYF.

As for this clonotype: The junction departs from the called germline gene at one end, perhaps through a read error. The V gene is TRBV28, the J gene TRBJ2-3; D perhaps matches TRBD1 (5 bases). The CDR3 sequence is 15 residues long. From germline, CDR1 is MDHEN and CDR2 SYDVKM. CDR3 loop: CASSFQGYSTDMQYF. Here the CDR3 DNA reads TGTGCCAGCAGTTTTCAGGGATATAGCACAGATATGCAGTATTTT.

This clonotype has at least ten counts. This rearrangement joins TRBV2 to TRBJ2-2; maybe TRBD2 (10 bases). V was shortened by 3 bases and J by 7 bases, with 18 bases between the two germline ends. The CDR3 length is 16 residues. Germline CDR1 and CDR2: SNHLY and FYNNEI. For the CDR3, the DNA is TGTGCCAGCAGTGACTCACTAGCGGGACAGGGCGGGGAGCTGTTTTTT. This encodes CASSDSLAGQGGELFF. The full variable domain, its missing parts supplied by reference TRBV2 and TRBJ2-2, is EPEVTQTPSHQVTQMGQEVILRCVPISNHLYFYWYRQILGQKVEFLVSFYNNEISEKSEIFDDQFSVERPDGSNFTLKIRSTKLEDSAMYFCASSDSLAGQGGELFFGEGSRLTVL.

The chain couples TRBV11-2 to TRBJ2-7; D is possibly TRBD2 (5 bases). Trimming shortened V by 5 bases and J by 13 bases, and 27 bases separated the two germline ends. Looked up from germline, CDR1 is SGHAT and CDR2 is FQNNGV. The length of the CDR3 is 15 residues. The CDR3 DNA reads TGTGCCAGCAGCCTCGGCAGGACTCTACTCTACGAACAATACTTC. It specifies CASSLGRTLLYEQYF.

This clonotype came up once. A much larger clone is a single base away; this may be a read error. The genes are TRBV28 and TRBJ2-2; TRBD2 matches at 8 bases. V was pared by 6 bases and J by 6 bases, with 15 bases of the junction left unmatched. The CDR3 spans 17 residues. Germline V gene data show CDR1 as MDHEN and CDR2 as SYDVKM. For the CDR3, the DNA is TGTGCCAGCAGCTCTCGTGCGGGAGGTAGTCGCCCCGGGGAGCTGTTTTTT. Translation gives CASSSRAGGSRPGELFF.

With respect to this clonotype: At one boundary the junction diverges from the germline segment, which might be a read error. The J gene is TRBJ2-7, the V gene TRBV11-2; 8 bases match TRBD1. The CDR3 loop spans 15 amino acids. The germline V gene has CDR1 SGHAT and CDR2 FQNNGV. CDR3 loop: CASSLGRGLTYERYF. Here the CDR3 DNA reads TGTGCCAGTAGCCTAGGCAGGGGGCTTACCTACGAGCGGTACTTC. The full variable domain, with the rest looked up from reference TRBV11-2 and TRBJ2-7, is EAGVAQSPRYKIIEKRQSVAFWCNPISGHATLYWYQQILGQGPKLLIQFQNNGVVDDSQLPKDRFSAERLKGVDSTLKIQPAKLEDSAVYLCASSLGRGLTYERYFGPGTRLTVT.

This clonotype appeared once. V usage is TRBV11-2 and J usage is TRBJ2-7, with no clear D. The CDR3 covers 13 residues. CDR1 SGHAT and CDR2 FQNNGV come from the germline V gene. V lost 9 bases, J lost 1 base, and 13 bases lay in between. The CDR3 loop reads CARPKEASYEQYF. The CDR3 coding sequence is TGTGCCAGGCCCAAAGAGGCGTCCTACGAGCAGTACTTC.

This clonotype has at least ten counts. This chain joins TRBV6-5 and TRBJ2-7; TRBD1 aligns across 8 bases. In germline, CDR1 is MNHEY, CDR2 SVGAGI. V lost 6 bases, J lost 7 bases, and 14 bases stayed unmatched. The CDR3 is 15 amino acids. CDR3 region: CASRRQGPRFQEQYF. In nucleotides, the CDR3 is TGTGCCAGCAGAAGACAGGGGCCGAGGTTCCAAGAGCAGTACTTC.

Concerning this clonotype: One end of the junction varies from germline; a read error may be responsible. The chain combines TRBV24-1 with TRBJ2-3, with TRBD2 matching 7 bases. The CDR3 loop spans 15 amino acids. Germline loops: CDR1 KGHDR, CDR2 SFDVKD. The CDR3 DNA is TGTACCACTAGTGACCTTAGCGGGCTCACAGATACGCAGTATTTT. Its translation is CTTSDLSGLTDTQYF.

The gene calls are TRBV29-1 and TRBJ2-1; tentatively, D is TRBD1 or TRBD2 (6 bases each). Germline V lookup: CDR1 SQVTM, CDR2 ANQGSEA. CDR3 size: 15 residues. DNA of the CDR3: TGCATCGCTGAAGGGGGGATTGAATCCTACAATGAGCAGTTCTTC. It encodes CIAEGGIESYNEQFF.

In regard to this clonotype: A much larger clone lies a single base off, so this may be a read error. CDR3 DNA: TGCGCCAGCAGCCCTCAGGGGAGGAAGACCCAGTACTTC. This codes for CASSPQGRKTQYF. The chain combines TRBV5-1 with TRBJ2-5; D possibly uses TRBD1 or TRBD2 (6 bases each). The CDR3 sequence is 13 residues long. With 4 bases removed from V and 6 bases from J, the gap between germline ends came to 13 bases. Germline V gene lookup returns CDR1 SGHRS and CDR2 YFSETQ.

A word on this clonotype: This may stem from a read error, because a much larger clone lies one nucleotide away. This chain connects TRBV21-1 to TRBJ2-5. TRBV21-1 is marked as a pseudogene. The CDR3 is 13 residues long. The CDR3 is CASSKNNQGTQYF. DNA of the CDR3: TGTGCCAGCAGCAAAAATAACCAAGGGACCCAGTACTTC.

Worth noting for this clonotype: One end of the junction does not line up with germline, which may come from a read error. V usage is TRBV4-1 and J usage is TRBJ2-7, with 13 bases lining up with TRBD2. The CDR3 totals 19 residues. Germline V CDR1 and CDR2: MGHRA, YSYEKL. DNA for the CDR3: TGCGCCAGCAGCCCATCAGGCGGACTAGCGGGAGTCGGGCTCGGCGAGCACTACTTC. Its translation is CASSPSGGLAGVGLGEHYF.

This clonotype is termed medium-sized. The J gene is TRBJ2-7, the V gene TRBV4-2; TRBD1 agrees at 12 bases. The trim removed 1 base at V and 7 bases at J, leaving 11 bases unmatched. The CDR3 loop spans 17 amino acids. The V gene's germline CDR1 is LGHNA and CDR2 YNFKEQ. The CDR3 sequence is CASSQGLPGQGAGEQYF. The CDR3 nucleotides read TGTGCCAGCAGCCAAGGCCTACCGGGACAGGGGGCGGGGGAGCAGTACTTC.

This clonotype was recorded once. The chain carries TRBV12-3 or TRBV12-4 and TRBJ2-3, with TRBD1 matching over 9 bases. The CDR3 is made up of 17 amino acids. V trimming: 3 bases; J trimming: 4 bases; junction bases outside the gene matches: 11. The CDR3, as DNA: TGTGCCAGCAGTTTGGGACAGGGACCTTCTAACGCAGATACGCAGTATTTT. It is translated as CASSLGQGPSNADTQYF.

V is TRBV29-1 and J is TRBJ2-3; 9 bases map to TRBD2. Germline V gene lookup returns CDR1 SQVTM and CDR2 ANQGSEA. This CDR3 has 14 residues. The CDR3 is CNVVPSGDTDTQYF. The CDR3 DNA reads TGCAACGTCGTTCCTAGCGGGGACACAGATACGCAGTATTTT.

In its sample, this clonotype ranks as large. This chain joins TRBV6-6 and TRBJ1-5; D ambiguous. With 2 bases removed from V and 0 bases from J, the gap between germline ends came to 11 bases. This CDR3 has 16 amino acids. Germline lookup yields CDR1 MNHNY and CDR2 SVGAGI (reference sequence). CDR3 sequence: CASSYRVEYSNQPQHF. Written as DNA, the CDR3 is TGTGCCAGCAGTTACCGAGTAGAGTATAGCAATCAGCCCCAGCATTTT.

Points on this clonotype: This may be a read error, as it is one base from a much larger clone. The rearrangement links TRBV2 to TRBJ2-7; unclear D gene. CDR3 length: 15 amino acids. V lost 7 bases and J 5 bases, leaving 21 bases between the germline ends. Germline V lookup: CDR1 SNHLY, CDR2 FYNNEI. This chain's CDR3 is CASTYPQAPENEQYF. CDR3 bases: TGTGCCAGCACTTACCCCCAGGCCCCCGAAAACGAGCAGTACTTC.